This T cell receptor beta chain was retrieved from a study of shared clonotypes between healthy human individuals. Looked up from germline, CDR1 is SGHRS and CDR2 is YFSETQ. The V gene end was trimmed by 4 bases and the J gene end by 3 bases; junction bases not matched to a gene: 5. The CDR3 totals 14 residues. The protocol was immunoSEQ multiplex PCR, while the TCRdb copy is restricted to in-frame clones and leaves out a portion. In the table there are around 690,000 clones, around 90% of which are singletons. The V gene is TRBV5-1, the J gene TRBJ2-3, with 7 bases matching TRBD2. The receptor's source is a man between 18 and 29 years old in good health. Some clones in this sample may be carry-over from other donors' samples. Sequencing was carried out using memory CD8+ T cells from PBMCs. Regarding subset: CD45RO+ cells pooled with CCR7-negative TemRA cells. CDR3 sequence: CASSPGLETDTQYF. CDR3 DNA sequence: TGCGCCAGCAGCCCTGGACTAGAAACAGATACGCAGTATTTT.